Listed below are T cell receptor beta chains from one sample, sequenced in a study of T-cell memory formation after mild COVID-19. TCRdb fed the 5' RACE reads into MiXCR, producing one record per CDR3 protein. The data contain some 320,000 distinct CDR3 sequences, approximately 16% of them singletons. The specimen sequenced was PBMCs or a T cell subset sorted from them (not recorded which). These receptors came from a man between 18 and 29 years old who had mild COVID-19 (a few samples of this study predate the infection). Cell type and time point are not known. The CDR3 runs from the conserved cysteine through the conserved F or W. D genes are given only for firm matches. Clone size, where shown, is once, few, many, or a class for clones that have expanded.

CDR3 DNA: TGCAGTGCAACCCTTAGCGGGGGGGCGGTAAAGACCCAGTACTTC
CDR3 protein: CSATLSGGAVKTQYF
J gene: TRBJ2-5
clone size: few
D gene: TRBD2
V gene: TRBV20-1

CDR3 DNA: TGTGCCAGCAGCCAAGCTGCGCGGGGAACAGATACGCAGTATTTT
CDR3 protein: CASSQAARGTDTQYF
J gene: TRBJ2-3
clone size: few
D gene: .
V gene: TRBV14

CDR3 DNA: TGTGCCAGCAGCTTAACCGGACGGGGCAGCACAGATACGCAGTATTTT
CDR3 protein: CASSLTGRGSTDTQYF
J gene: TRBJ2-3
clone size: .
D gene: .
V gene: TRBV7-6

CDR3 DNA: TGCAGCGTTGAGGAGACCTTGGGGAACACTGAAGCTTTCTTT
CDR3 protein: CSVEETLGNTEAFF
J gene: TRBJ1-1
clone size: many
D gene: .
V gene: TRBV29-1

CDR3 DNA: TGTGCCAGCCGTCCGGGGGGGCAGAATCAGCCCCAGCATTTT
CDR3 protein: CASRPGGQNQPQHF
J gene: TRBJ1-5
clone size: few
D gene: .
V gene: TRBV7-2

CDR3 DNA: TGTGCCAGCAGTGTTGAGCGGGAGTTGGCCCAGTACTTC
CDR3 protein: CASSVERELAQYF
J gene: TRBJ2-5
clone size: few
D gene: TRBD2
V gene: TRBV6-1

CDR3 DNA: TGTGCCAGCTCACGCGGAGAGAGCAATCAGCCCCAGCATTTT
CDR3 protein: CASSRGESNQPQHF
J gene: TRBJ1-5
clone size: few
D gene: .
V gene: TRBV18

CDR3 DNA: TGCGCCAGCAGCTTGGAGGGCCCTCAGTACTTC
CDR3 protein: CASSLEGPQYF
J gene: TRBJ2-7
clone size: .
D gene: .
V gene: TRBV5-1

CDR3 DNA: TGCAGTGCTGAGGGCGGGGGGCCAGATACGCAGTATTTT
CDR3 protein: CSAEGGGPDTQYF
J gene: TRBJ2-3
clone size: many
D gene: TRBD2
V gene: TRBV20-1

CDR3 DNA: TGTGCCGCCAGTTGGCGGGCTAGCACAGATACGCAGTATTTT
CDR3 protein: CAASWRASTDTQYF
J gene: TRBJ2-3
clone size: few
D gene: .
V gene: TRBV7-2

CDR3 DNA: TGTGCCAGCAGCCCGGAATTAGCGGGGGGGTACACAGATACGCAGTATTTT
CDR3 protein: CASSPELAGGYTDTQYF
J gene: TRBJ2-3
clone size: .
D gene: TRBD2
V gene: TRBV7-7

CDR3 DNA: TGTGCCAGCAGCCGAGGGACTAGCGGGGGGGCGGAGCAGTATTTT
CDR3 protein: CASSRGTSGGAEQYF
J gene: TRBJ2-3
clone size: few
D gene: TRBD2
V gene: TRBV7-9

CDR3 DNA: TGTGCCAGCAGCCCGACCTTGACAGGGATGGGGGCCAACGTCCTGACTTTC
CDR3 protein: CASSPTLTGMGANVLTF
J gene: TRBJ2-6
clone size: .
D gene: TRBD1
V gene: TRBV4-2

CDR3 DNA: TGTGCCAGCAGTTCCGGGGGGAGCATGAACACTGAAGCTTTCTTT
CDR3 protein: CASSSGGSMNTEAFF
J gene: TRBJ1-1
clone size: .
D gene: .
V gene: TRBV12-3/TRBV12-4

CDR3 DNA: TGTGCCAGCAGCTTATCCCCTGCAGGGGAAAAACTGTTTTTT
CDR3 protein: CASSLSPAGEKLFF
J gene: TRBJ1-4
clone size: .
D gene: .
V gene: TRBV7-2

CDR3 DNA: TGTGCCAGCAGTTTTGGGAGATATTGGAATGAGCAGTTCTTC
CDR3 protein: CASSFGRYWNEQFF
J gene: TRBJ2-1
clone size: .
D gene: .
V gene: TRBV6-5

CDR3 DNA: TGTGCCAGCAGTTCACGGCTTCTTGGCGGGGTTAGCACAGATACGCAGTATTTT
CDR3 protein: CASSSRLLGGVSTDTQYF
J gene: TRBJ2-3
clone size: few
D gene: .
V gene: TRBV12-3/TRBV12-4

CDR3 DNA: TGTGCCAGCACCAGGGGAGGTGAAAAACTGTTTTTT
CDR3 protein: CASTRGGEKLFF
J gene: TRBJ1-4
clone size: .
D gene: .
V gene: TRBV28

CDR3 DNA: TGTGCCAGCAAACAGGGCCCCCAAGAGACCCAGTACTTC
CDR3 protein: CASKQGPQETQYF
J gene: TRBJ2-5
clone size: few
D gene: .
V gene: TRBV7-6

CDR3 DNA: TGCGCCACCGGGCCCACGGGTGGTGAGCAGTTCTTC
CDR3 protein: CATGPTGGEQFF
J gene: TRBJ2-1
clone size: .
D gene: .
V gene: TRBV10-2

CDR3 DNA: TGTGCCAGCAGTTACGGCCGGGGGCGTTCGGATGGCTACACCTTC
CDR3 protein: CASSYGRGRSDGYTF
J gene: TRBJ1-2
clone size: .
D gene: .
V gene: TRBV6-6

CDR3 DNA: TGTGCCAGCAGCTTAGGTTTCGGTGGTAATCAGCCCCAGCATTTT
CDR3 protein: CASSLGFGGNQPQHF
J gene: TRBJ1-5
clone size: .
D gene: .
V gene: TRBV7-9

CDR3 DNA: TGTGCCAGCAGCCCAGCGGGTCCCGCTAACTATGGCTACACCTTC
CDR3 protein: CASSPAGPANYGYTF
J gene: TRBJ1-2
clone size: .
D gene: .
V gene: TRBV9

CDR3 DNA: TGTGCCAGCAGCTTAAGGGATTACTATGGCTACACCTTC
CDR3 protein: CASSLRDYYGYTF
J gene: TRBJ1-2
clone size: many
D gene: .
V gene: TRBV7-9

CDR3 DNA: TGTGCCAGCAGCCCCGGCAGGGGGCTAGGTCAGCCCCAGCATTTT
CDR3 protein: CASSPGRGLGQPQHF
J gene: TRBJ1-5
clone size: few
D gene: TRBD1
V gene: TRBV5-4

CDR3 DNA: TGTGCCAGCGCGACGGCGGGGGGCAATCAGCCCCAGCATTTT
CDR3 protein: CASATAGGNQPQHF
J gene: TRBJ1-5
clone size: few
D gene: .
V gene: TRBV12-3/TRBV12-4

CDR3 DNA: TGTGCCAGCAGCTGGGGCACGAGGGGTAACACCGGGGAGCTGTTTTTT
CDR3 protein: CASSWGTRGNTGELFF
J gene: TRBJ2-2
clone size: .
D gene: .
V gene: TRBV7-3